The source of this T cell receptor (beta chain) is a study of blood T cell repertoires in COVID-19. Sequencing used immunoSEQ multiplex PCR; TCRdb keeps in-frame clones, though not all of them. This sample yields about 48,000 clones, of which 86% are seen a single time; around 3.3% belongs to the top ten. The J segment lost 2 bases and the V segment lost 4 bases, leaving 11 bases of the junction unmatched. Germline lookup yields CDR1 SGHTA and CDR2 FQGNSA. The CDR3 covers 17 residues. This clonotype was sampled from a woman aged 50 to 60 who had recovered from COVID-19. The J gene is TRBJ2-3, the V gene TRBV7-2; 8 nucleotides line up with TRBD2. Sequenced material: PBMCs or T cells enriched from blood (not recorded which). CDR3 loop: CASSSGWTSSITDTQYF. The CDR3 coding sequence is TGTGCCAGCAGCTCCGGCTGGACTAGCTCGATCACAGATACGCAGTATTTT.